The rows below give T cell receptor beta chains drawn from one sample of a study of CD8+CD57+ T cells in acquired aplastic anemia. TCRdb reprocessed the reads with MiXCR, giving one entry per CDR3 protein. The sample carries over 200,000 distinct CDR3 sequences, approximately 60% recorded once. Sequencing input: sorted CD4+, CD8+, or CD8+CD57+ T cells (not recorded which) from PBMCs. The receptors come from a human donor in good health. The CDR3 runs from the conserved cysteine through the conserved F or W. The order of the fields is D gene, J gene, V gene, clone size, CDR3 protein. A D gene is named only where the DNA matches it firmly. Size is stated for part of the rows, as once, few or many counts, or as a class when the clone is expanded.

d_call: NA; j_call: TRBJ2-5; v_call: TRBV7-2; clone_size: NA; cdr3_aa: CASSYHPRETQYF
d_call: NA; j_call: TRBJ2-5; v_call: TRBV10-3; clone_size: many; cdr3_aa: CAISGIGGLRETQYF
d_call: TRBD1; j_call: TRBJ1-1; v_call: TRBV9; clone_size: few; cdr3_aa: CASGRDRNFEAFF
d_call: TRBD1; j_call: TRBJ2-7; v_call: TRBV19; clone_size: NA; cdr3_aa: CASSIVATGVSTPYEQYF
d_call: NA; j_call: TRBJ2-1; v_call: TRBV14; clone_size: NA; cdr3_aa: CASSQDNSLLYNEQFF
d_call: NA; j_call: TRBJ2-1; v_call: TRBV12-3/TRBV12-4; clone_size: many; cdr3_aa: CASSWGTSKNEQFF
d_call: NA; j_call: TRBJ1-2; v_call: TRBV5-4; clone_size: NA; cdr3_aa: CASSLEQTLTGGYTF
d_call: NA; j_call: TRBJ1-2; v_call: TRBV2; clone_size: NA; cdr3_aa: CASRERTQRVCTF
d_call: NA; j_call: TRBJ2-5; v_call: TRBV7-9; clone_size: NA; cdr3_aa: CASSLVGLKGTQYF
d_call: NA; j_call: TRBJ2-3; v_call: TRBV7-8; clone_size: NA; cdr3_aa: CASSLALERADTQYF
d_call: TRBD1; j_call: TRBJ2-5; v_call: TRBV7-9; clone_size: once; cdr3_aa: CASSSGGTQYF
d_call: NA; j_call: TRBJ1-1; v_call: TRBV7-9; clone_size: NA; cdr3_aa: CASSLDGGETEAFF
d_call: NA; j_call: TRBJ1-2; v_call: TRBV20-1; clone_size: NA; cdr3_aa: CSARHARGYTF